What follows describes a single T cell receptor (beta chain). Its target is unknown. This entry is derived from a study of shared clonotypes between healthy human individuals. Unmatched junction bases numbered 8, after V lost 5 bases and J lost 4 bases. The CDR3 has 14 residues. CDR1 and CDR2 (germline): LNHDA, SQIVND (reference sequence). Measured with immunoSEQ multiplex PCR; TCRdb has only the in-frame clones, and not every one. Here the sample spans roughly 760,000 clones, roughly 70% being singletons. Study-wide results and limits: The expectation was that sequencing depth would affect clonotype sharing among donors. The diversity represented, both genetic and in exposure history, was limited by few donors.

Input material: memory CD4+ T cells sorted from blood. Subset denoted: CD45RA-negative fraction. This TCR was sampled from a woman under 40 in good health. The V call is TRBV19, the J call TRBJ2-7; TRBD2 aligns across 7 bases. DNA of the CDR3: TGTGCCAGTAGTCCTCAGACTAGCAGTTACGAGCAGTACTTC. Translating gives CASSPQTSSYEQYF.